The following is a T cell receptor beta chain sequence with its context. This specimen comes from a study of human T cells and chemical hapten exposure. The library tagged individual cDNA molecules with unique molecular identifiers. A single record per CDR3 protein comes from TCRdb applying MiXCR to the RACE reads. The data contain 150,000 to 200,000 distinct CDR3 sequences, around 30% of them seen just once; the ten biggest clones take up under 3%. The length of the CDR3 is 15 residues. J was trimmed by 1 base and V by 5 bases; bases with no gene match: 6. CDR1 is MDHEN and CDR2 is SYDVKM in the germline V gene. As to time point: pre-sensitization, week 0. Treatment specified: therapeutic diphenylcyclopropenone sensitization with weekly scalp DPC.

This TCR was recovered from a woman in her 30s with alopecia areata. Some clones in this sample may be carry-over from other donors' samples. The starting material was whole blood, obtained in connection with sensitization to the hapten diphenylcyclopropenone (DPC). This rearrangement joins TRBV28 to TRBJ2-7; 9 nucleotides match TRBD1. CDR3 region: CASSVRDRASYEQYF. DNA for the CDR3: TGTGCCAGCAGTGTCCGGGACAGGGCTTCCTACGAGCAGTACTTC.